The T cell receptor beta chain described here comes from a study of vaccination and CD4 T cells after COVID-19. The Oncomine TCR Beta short-read assay sequenced DNA from cultured CD4+ T cells. TCRdb analysed the PCR reads with MiXCR anew, one entry per CDR3 protein. The repertoire has roughly 12,000 distinct CDR3 sequences, approximately 74% of them found once; the top ten carry about 7.5%. On this clonotype: The antigen is not known.

Germline loops: CDR1 ENHRY, CDR2 SYGVKD. J was trimmed by 3 bases and V by 4 bases; bases with no gene match: 7. This CDR3 has 15 residues. Documented treatment: roughly 11-day PBMC culture with coronavirus spike peptide pools or control peptides (ViraFEST assay). This clonotype was sampled from a human donor who received a COVID-19 vaccine. The input for sequencing was CD4+ T cells from blood, cultured in vitro, taken after SARS-CoV-2 vaccination. The V and J genes are TRBV10-3 and TRBJ2-5; 8 bases agree with TRBD2. The CDR3 here is CAISVGSGAEETQYF. As DNA, the CDR3 is TGTGCCATCAGTGTCGGTAGCGGGGCTGAAGAGACCCAGTACTTC.